This TCR beta chain was retrieved from a study of blood T cells in healthy people across ages. Findings of the study overall: Age brought a roughly linear fall in TCR beta diversity measured per million T cells. Expanded clonotype shifts may have been confounded, as the donors had an unknown CMV status.

This CDR3 has 15 residues. The V and J ends lost 5 bases and 4 bases respectively, with 18 bases between them. Germline lookup yields CDR1 SGHNT and CDR2 YENEEA. It was with a sample-barcoded 5' primer and a J-beta primer mix that a second PCR of roughly 6 to 11 cycles was run. A 12-random-nucleotide template-switch adaptor tagged each cDNA molecule. Using its own MiXCR run on the 5' RACE reads, TCRdb lists one record per CDR3 protein. The sample yields a few hundred thousand distinct CDR3 sequences, 25% to 30% seen once. Concerning this clonotype: Its antigen is not known.

This sequence originates from a woman in her 70s in good health. The source material was blood. The genes are TRBV11-3 and TRBJ2-7; D is possibly TRBD2 (6 bases). The CDR3 DNA reads TGTGCCAGCAGCCCCCGCGGGGCCCCCTCATACGAGCAGTACTTC. Its translation: CASSPRGAPSYEQYF.